This T cell receptor (beta chain) was documented in a study of molecular identifiers for immune sequencing clone quantification. The ends lost 11 bases at V and 1 base at J; junction bases unmatched: 1. The CDR3 is 11 amino acids. The germline CDR1 and CDR2 sequences are MNHNS and SASEGT. TCRdb re-called the PCR reads through MiXCR, storing one row per CDR3 protein. The sample contains about 630,000 distinct CDR3 sequences, less than 30% of which appear only once. About this clonotype itself: A much larger clone lies a single base off, so this may be a read error. No conserved phenylalanine or tryptophan is present at the end of the CDR3, so a read error is the likely explanation.

Source material: naive CD8+ T cells from blood, with Jurkat cell RNA spiked in. Specified subset: FACS-sorted CD8+CD4-CCR7+CD45RA+ naive T cells. The source of this sequence is a human donor in good health. Some libraries in this study had Jurkat cell RNA spiked in. The chain combines TRBV6-1 with TRBJ2-7; 8 bases are shared with TRBD1. The CDR3 sequence is CAGQGSYEQYS. CDR3 in DNA: TGTGCCGGACAGGGTTCCTACGAGCAGTACTCC.